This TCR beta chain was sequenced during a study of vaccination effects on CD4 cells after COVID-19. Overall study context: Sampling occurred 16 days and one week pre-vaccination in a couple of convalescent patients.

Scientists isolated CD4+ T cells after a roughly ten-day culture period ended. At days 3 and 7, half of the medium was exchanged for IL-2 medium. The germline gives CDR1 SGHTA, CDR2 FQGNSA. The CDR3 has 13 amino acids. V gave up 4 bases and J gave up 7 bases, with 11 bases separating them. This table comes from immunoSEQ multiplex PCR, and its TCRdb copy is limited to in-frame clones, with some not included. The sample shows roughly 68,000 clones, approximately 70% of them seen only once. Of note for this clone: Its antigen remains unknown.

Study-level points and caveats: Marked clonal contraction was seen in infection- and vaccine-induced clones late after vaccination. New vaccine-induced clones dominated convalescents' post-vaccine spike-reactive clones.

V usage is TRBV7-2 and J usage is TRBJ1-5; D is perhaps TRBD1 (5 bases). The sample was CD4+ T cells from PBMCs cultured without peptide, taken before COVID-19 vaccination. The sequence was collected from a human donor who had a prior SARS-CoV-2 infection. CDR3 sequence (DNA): TGTGCCAGCAGCTCCCTCGGGGGGCAGCCCCAGCATTTT. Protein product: CASSSLGGQPQHF.